This T cell receptor (beta chain) was sequenced during a study of cytomegalovirus exposure and HLA in healthy donors. With 60 Vbeta and 13 Jbeta primers, the PCR was carried out. Repertoires were generated with immunoSEQ multiplex PCR, while TCRdb's copy carries only in-frame clones and drops some. Among about 140,000 clones listed, over 70% were seen once. A remark on this clone: Other DNA sequences in the same sample also yield this CDR3.

The CDR3 loop spans 16 amino acids. V trimming: 0 bases; J trimming: 4 bases; junction bases outside the gene matches: 8. Germline V lookup: CDR1 SGHDT, CDR2 YYEEEE. Sequencing was performed on PBMCs. The origin of this receptor is a male donor in good health and CMV-seronegative. The V call is TRBV5-6, the J call TRBJ1-1, with 8 nucleotides matching TRBD1. Here the CDR3 reads CASSLGPGTGFTEAFF. The CDR3 DNA sequence: TGTGCCAGCAGCTTGGGCCCCGGGACAGGCTTCACTGAAGCTTTCTTT.